Sequencing of this T cell receptor (beta chain) was carried out in a study of siplizumab effects on memory and regulatory T cells. Study-level points and caveats: Siplizumab, the agent tested, significantly reduced alloreactive sequences traceable to unstimulated CD4+ memory cells. The suppressive capacity of proliferating Tregs from siplizumab cultures remained unconfirmed.

Assays examined 90,000 to 100,000 TCR templates per sample. Sequencing used immunoSEQ multiplex PCR; TCRdb keeps in-frame clones, though not all of them. The repertoire holds about 52,000 clones, with approximately 97% as singletons. The study took a few donor pairs, and their unstimulated naive, memory, effector memory and TEMRA subsets were sequenced. With regard to this clone: The antigen is not known.

Germline V CDR1 and CDR2: LNHDA, SQIVND (reference sequence). The CDR3 runs 13 residues. V was cut by 6 bases and J by 4 bases, with 13 bases left in between. The sample was naive CD4+ T cells sorted from blood. The source of this sequence is a human donor in good health. The chain uses TRBV19 and TRBJ2-7, with D uncertain. DNA of the CDR3: TGTGCCAGTAGGCCCCATGGGAATTACGAGCAGTACTTC. Its protein product is CASRPHGNYEQYF.